These 31 T cell receptor beta chains were all obtained from the same sample, sequenced in a study of molecular identifiers for immune sequencing clone quantification. TCRdb passed the PCR reads through MiXCR, listing each CDR3 protein once. The sample consists of some 41,000 distinct CDR3 sequences, approximately 22% of them appearing once. Sequenced input: naive CD8+ T cells from blood, with Jurkat cell RNA spiked in. Subset indicated: FACS-sorted CD8+CD4-CCR7+CD45RA+ naive T cells. These receptors originate from a human donor in good health. Some libraries in this study had Jurkat cell RNA spiked in.

This clonotype appeared a few times. A read error may be the cause here, since a much bigger clone is one base away. The missing conserved phenylalanine or tryptophan at the end of this CDR3 makes a read error likely. For the CDR3, the DNA is TGCAGTGCTAGGAGCCACAGGGATTTCTACGAGCAGTACTCC. Protein product: CSARSHRDFYEQYS. The chain employs TRBV20-1 and TRBJ2-7, with D possibly matching TRBD1 (6 bases). Germline-derived CDR1 and CDR2 are DFQATT and SNEGSKA (reference sequence). CDR3 length: 14 amino acids. V lost 3 bases and J 3 bases, leaving 15 bases between the germline ends.

At least ten counts were recorded for this clonotype. The genes are TRBV2 and TRBJ2-3, with D possibly matching TRBD2 (5 bases). Germline V gives CDR1 SNHLY, CDR2 FYNNEI. The germline V and J ends were trimmed by 5 bases and 2 bases, with 11 bases remaining between them. This CDR3 is 14 amino acids long. CDR3 in amino acids: CASSPGSSTDTQYF. The DNA for the CDR3 is TGTGCCAGCAGTCCGGGATCCTCCACAGATACGCAGTATTTT.

A remark on this clonotype: A much bigger clone sits one base away, suggesting this may be a read error. The chain has TRBV11-2 and TRBJ2-5, with 10 nucleotides matching TRBD2. Germline V gives CDR1 SGHAT, CDR2 FQNNGV. This CDR3 has 19 amino acids. The DNA of the CDR3 is TGTGCCAGCAGCTTAGACGTCGGTCTAGCGGGGGAGCCTGGTTGGACCCGGTACTTC. Residues: CASSLDVGLAGEPGWTRYF.

This clonotype showed up just a few times. This sequence joins TRBV24-1 and TRBJ2-1, with TRBD1 matching over 8 bases. Looked up from germline, CDR1 is KGHDR and CDR2 is SFDVKD. Losses at the gene ends were 9 bases for V and 8 bases for J; bases not matched to a gene: 11. The CDR3 contains 14 residues. CDR3 loop: CATQTTGAIDEQFF. The CDR3 DNA follows: TGTGCCACCCAAACGACAGGGGCGATTGATGAGCAGTTCTTC.

This clonotype was picked up many times. The chain is built from TRBV7-6 and TRBJ2-1, with D possibly being TRBD1 or TRBD2 (6 bases each). V was clipped by 1 base and J by 8 bases, with 15 bases between them. CDR1 SGHVS and CDR2 FNYEAQ come from the germline V gene. The CDR3 has 15 residues. CDR3 sequence reads: CASSLGGLAWDEQFF. The DNA of the CDR3 is TGTGCCAGCAGCTTAGGGGGGCTAGCGTGGGATGAGCAGTTCTTC.

V gene TRBV12-3 or TRBV12-4 combines with J gene TRBJ1-2; 9 nucleotides line up with TRBD1. The CDR3 loop spans 14 amino acids. J was trimmed by 8 bases and V by 6 bases; bases with no gene match: 10. The CDR3 protein is CASSPGQGPWGYTF. Here the CDR3 DNA reads TGTGCCAGCAGCCCGGGACAGGGACCTTGGGGCTACACCTTC.

This clonotype was observed many times. The rearrangement joins TRBV27 to TRBJ1-5; no firm D call. The CDR3 has 16 amino acids. V was shortened by 4 bases and J by 3 bases, with 16 bases between the two germline ends. Germline lookup yields CDR1 MNHEY and CDR2 SMNVEV (reference sequence). The CDR3 spells CASSSIPMDLNQPQHF. Here the CDR3 DNA reads TGTGCCAGCAGTTCTATCCCCATGGACCTCAATCAGCCCCAGCATTTT.

This clonotype was found many times. The chain has TRBV6-1 and TRBJ2-2; D is undetermined. This CDR3 region has 15 residues. CDR1 and CDR2 (germline): MNHNS, SASEGT. V gave up 0 bases and J gave up 1 base, with 6 bases separating them. In DNA form, the CDR3 reads TGTGCCAGCAGTGAAGCGGGGATGAACACCGGGGAGCTGTTTTTT. Translating it yields CASSEAGMNTGELFF.

The gene calls are TRBV9 and TRBJ2-7; 8 bases align to TRBD2. With 3 bases clipped from V and 2 bases from J, the junction kept 4 bases outside the gene matches. Germline-derived CDR1 and CDR2 are SGDLS and YYNGEE. This CDR3 is built from 14 residues. CDR3 residues: CASSAAGVAYEQYF. The DNA of the CDR3 is TGTGCCAGCAGCGCAGCGGGAGTAGCCTACGAGCAGTACTTC.

The sample holds many counts of this clonotype. J is TRBJ2-3 and V is TRBV27; D may match TRBD1 or TRBD2 (5 bases each). Germline V gene lookup returns CDR1 MNHEY and CDR2 SMNVEV (reference sequence). The ends were cut back, 5 bases at V and 4 bases at J, with 22 bases in the middle. The CDR3 has 17 amino acids. For the CDR3, the DNA is TGTGCCAGCAGTCTAACTCCGGGACGGTTCGATTCAGATACGCAGTATTTT. Amino acid sequence: CASSLTPGRFDSDTQYF.

This clonotype was recorded at least ten times. The genes are TRBV12-3 or TRBV12-4 and TRBJ1-5, with D perhaps matching TRBD1 (6 bases). The CDR3 spans 15 residues. The V end was cut by 5 bases, the J end by 2 bases, with 13 bases between. CDR3: CASSLQGFGNQPQHF. CDR3 nucleotide sequence: TGTGCCAGCAGTCTACAGGGTTTTGGCAATCAGCCCCAGCATTTT.

In this sample, this clonotype turned up many times. J is TRBJ2-5 and V is TRBV30; D ambiguous. In germline, CDR1 is GTSNPN, CDR2 SVGIG (reference sequence). V lost 3 bases and J lost 7, with 18 bases in between. The CDR3 is 14 residues long. The CDR3 loop is CAWRPLGTGGTQYF. As DNA, the CDR3 is TGTGCCTGGAGACCCCTCGGAACGGGTGGGACCCAGTACTTC.

In its sample, this clonotype was seen many times. The chain is built from TRBV9 and TRBJ2-5; a weak D match, TRBD2 (5 bases). The length of the CDR3 is 15 residues. The germline V gene encodes CDR1 SGDLS and CDR2 YYNGEE. V dropped 0 bases and J dropped 3 bases, with 12 bases sitting between them. CDR3: CASSVEDSLKETQYF. CDR3 bases: TGTGCCAGCAGCGTAGAGGACTCCTTAAAAGAGACCCAGTACTTC.

This clonotype has a handful of counts. The junction and the germline gene differ at one end; a read error may be behind it. The chain joins TRBV4-3 to TRBJ2-1, with TRBD2 matching over 10 bases. Germline-derived CDR1 and CDR2 are LGHNA and YSLEER. The CDR3 is 17 amino acids. DNA of the CDR3: TGCGCCCGCAGCCAAGATCGCACTAGCGGGGCGTACAATGAGCAGTTCTTC. It encodes CARSQDRTSGAYNEQFF.

This clonotype was observed many times. The genes are TRBV27 and TRBJ1-1, with D perhaps matching TRBD1 (6 bases). Per germline, CDR1 MNHEY and CDR2 SMNVEV (reference sequence). The CDR3 has 14 amino acids. Trimming shortened V by 2 bases and J by 3 bases, and 10 bases separated the two germline ends. CDR3 sequence: CASSLRGADTEAFF. CDR3 DNA sequence: TGTGCCAGCAGTTTACGGGGGGCTGACACTGAAGCTTTCTTT.

This clonotype was counted many times. This rearrangement joins TRBV19 to TRBJ2-2, with D maybe TRBD1 (6 bases). V lost 1 base to trimming and J lost 6 bases, with 15 bases between them. The CDR3 covers 16 residues. CDR1 and CDR2 from the germline V gene are LNHDA and SQIVND (reference sequence). The CDR3: CASSIGRTANPGELFF. The CDR3 DNA is TGTGCCAGTAGTATAGGCAGGACAGCCAATCCCGGGGAGCTGTTTTTT.

This clonotype was recorded many times. J is TRBJ2-1 and V is TRBV7-2, with D maybe TRBD2 (6 bases). Germline-derived CDR1 and CDR2 are SGHTA and FQGNSA. Trimming took off 2 bases at V and 10 bases at J, with 12 bases between the two ends. The CDR3 length is 13 residues. CDR3 DNA sequence: TGTGCCAGCAGCTTATATGGAGGGCAAGAGCAGTTCTTC. Encoded protein: CASSLYGGQEQFF. Full variable domain (rest looked up from reference TRBV7-2 and TRBJ2-1): GAGVSQSPSNKVTEKGKDVELRCDPISGHTALYWYRQSLGQGLEFLIYFQGNSAPDKSGLPSDRFSAERTGGSVSTLTIQRTQQEDSAVYLCASSLYGGQEQFFGPGTRLTVL.

In regard to this clonotype: Given a much more abundant clone one base away, this may be a read error. V is TRBV6-6 and J is TRBJ2-3; D gene ambiguous. With 2 bases removed from V and 5 bases from J, the gap between germline ends came to 8 bases. Germline V gene lookup returns CDR1 MNHNY and CDR2 SVGAGI (reference sequence). CDR3 length: 13 residues. The CDR3 loop reads CASSYLPQDTQYF. The CDR3 coding sequence is TGTGCCAGCAGTTACCTCCCGCAAGATACGCAGTATTTT.

The sample holds many counts of this clonotype. This chain connects TRBV28 to TRBJ2-3; D is possibly TRBD1 or TRBD2 (5 bases each). The CDR3 contains 13 residues. Trimming took off 10 bases at V and 4 bases at J, with 15 bases between the two ends. The germline CDR1 and CDR2 sequences are MDHEN and SYDVKM. The CDR3 DNA is TGTGCCACCCTCGAGGGGTACGCAGATACGCAGTATTTT. This gives the protein CATLEGYADTQYF.

Only a few counts were recorded for this clonotype. A much larger clonotype is one base distant, so this may be a read error. The chain uses TRBV4-3 and TRBJ1-1, with TRBD1 as a possible D gene (6 bases). This CDR3 is built from 15 residues. CDR1 is LGHNA and CDR2 is YSLEER in the germline V gene. The DNA of the CDR3 is TGCGCCAGCAGCCAAGGGACTAAGTGGGACACTGAAGTTTTCTTT. Its translation: CASSQGTKWDTEVFF.

This clonotype was found many times. The V and J genes are TRBV12-3 or TRBV12-4 and TRBJ2-3; no clear D. This CDR3 is 14 amino acids long. With 9 bases removed from V and 3 bases from J, the gap between germline ends came to 16 bases. The CDR3 loop is CASSSSADTDTQYF. The CDR3 DNA reads TGTGCCAGTTCCTCGTCTGCTGATACAGATACGCAGTATTTT.

This clonotype was seen at least ten times. This sequence joins TRBV6-1 and TRBJ2-1; D gene ambiguous. In germline, CDR1 is MNHNS, CDR2 SASEGT. V shed 8 bases and J shed 5 bases, with 13 bases lying between them. The CDR3 is made up of 13 amino acids. The CDR3 coding sequence is TGTGCCAGCGCGTACATAGGCCACAATGAGCAGTTCTTC. This translates into CASAYIGHNEQFF.

As concerns this clonotype: One end of the junction fails to match germline, which may point to a read error. The CDR3 DNA reads TGTGCCAGCAGCTTGGACGCCAGGGATAATTCACCCCTCCACTTT. It is translated as CASSLDARDNSPLHF. The chain carries TRBV5-3 and TRBJ1-6; maybe TRBD1 (5 bases). TRBV5-3 is noted as an ORF with a role that remains uncertain. The CDR3 length is 15 residues.

A single count supports this clonotype. A single base separates this from a much larger clone, so it may be a read error. The chain recombines TRBV27 with TRBJ2-1; D is uncertain. The germline V gene has CDR1 MNHEY and CDR2 SMNVEV (reference sequence). The CDR3 has 14 residues. The CDR3 is CASSFLAAYNERFF. CDR3 nucleotides: TGTGCCAGCAGTTTCCTCGCAGCCTACAATGAGCGGTTCTTC.

Points on this clonotype: This may be a read error: a much more frequent sequence differs by one nucleotide. J is TRBJ2-7 and V is TRBV27, with D possibly TRBD1 on 6 matching bases. V dropped 4 bases and J dropped 4 bases, with 17 bases sitting between them. CDR3 size: 15 residues. CDR1 MNHEY and CDR2 SMNVEV come from the germline V gene (reference sequence). The CDR3 protein is CASSWVAGVEYEQYF. The CDR3 DNA follows: TGTGCCAGCAGTTGGGTGGCAGGGGTCGAGTACGAGCAGTACTTC.

This rearrangement joins TRBV7-9 to TRBJ1-4; D is undetermined. The germline V gene has CDR1 SEHNR and CDR2 FQNEAQ (reference sequence). This CDR3 comprises 14 residues. The V gene lost 5 bases and the J gene lost 6 bases, with 13 bases spanning the gap. As DNA, the CDR3 is TGTGCCAGCAGCCCCTTCATCGGAGATGAAAAACTGTTTTTT. Translation gives CASSPFIGDEKLFF. The variable domain in full, with the rest retrieved from reference TRBV7-9 and TRBJ1-4, is DTGVSQNPRHKITKRGQNVTFRCDPISEHNRLYWYRQTLGQGPEFLTYFQNEAQLEKSRLLSDRFSAERPKGSFSTLEIQRTEQGDSAMYLCASSPFIGDEKLFFGSGTQLSVL.

Remarks on this clonotype: A much larger clone differs by one base, so this may be a read error. V gene TRBV12-3 or TRBV12-4 combines with J gene TRBJ1-4; a weak D match, TRBD1 (5 bases). The CDR3 sequence is 16 residues long. With 8 bases removed from V and 1 base from J, the gap between germline ends came to 17 bases. The CDR3 reads CASGNRTGETNEKLFF. DNA of the CDR3: TGTGCCAGCGGTAACAGAACAGGAGAAACTAATGAAAAACTGTTTTTT.

CDR3: CSSLRVADAYSGQFF. The CDR3 bases are TGCAGTTCATTGCGGGTAGCAGATGCCTACAGTGGGCAGTTCTTC. The rearrangement links TRBV20-1 to TRBJ2-1; TRBD2 might be the D (5 bases). Germline V lookup: CDR1 DFQATT, CDR2 SNEGSKA (reference sequence). This CDR3 region has 15 residues. Between the trimmed V and J ends, which lost 8 bases and 12 bases, there was a span of 29 bases.

This clonotype was found a few times. The CDR3 DNA reads TGCAGTGCTAGAGGGACTTTCTACAATGAGCAGTTCTTC. Protein: CSARGTFYNEQFF. The rearrangement joins TRBV20-1 to TRBJ2-1, with D perhaps matching TRBD2 (5 bases). Between the trimmed V and J ends, which lost 1 base and 3 bases, there was a span of 7 bases. The CDR3 runs 13 residues. Per germline, CDR1 DFQATT and CDR2 SNEGSKA (reference sequence).

The V call is TRBV7-6, the J call TRBJ2-7; D not certain. V was clipped by 1 base and J by 1 base, with 8 bases between them. Per germline, CDR1 SGHVS and CDR2 FNYEAQ. The CDR3 loop spans 14 amino acids. In nucleotides, the CDR3 is TGTGCCAGCAGCTTAGGAGACACTTCCTACGAGCAGTACTTC. It is translated as CASSLGDTSYEQYF.

At least ten counts were recorded for this clonotype. The chain has TRBV4-1 and TRBJ2-6, with TRBD1 as a possible D gene (6 bases). The CDR3 runs 15 residues. Trimming took off 4 bases at V and 0 bases at J, with 7 bases between the two ends. Germline values: CDR1 MGHRA, CDR2 YSYEKL. The CDR3 region is CASSRQDSGANVLTF. CDR3 bases: TGCGCCAGCAGCCGACAGGACTCTGGGGCCAACGTCCTGACTTTC.